One and the same sample provided the 19 T cell receptor beta chains below, sequenced in a study of glioma-infiltrating T cells after dendritic cell vaccination. Regarding time point: after dendritic cell vaccination, including at tumor progression/relapse. Data came from immunoSEQ multiplex PCR; TCRdb stores just in-frame clones and leaves some out. The sample carries about 58,000 clones, approximately 81% recorded once. The starting material was blood, obtained after dendritic cell vaccination. These receptor sequences come from a human donor with glioblastoma.

The chain is built from TRBV5-1 and TRBJ2-3, with D possibly matching TRBD2 (5 bases). The CDR3 spans 15 residues. Trimming pared 4 bases from V and 0 bases from J, leaving 12 bases between. Germline lookup yields CDR1 SGHRS and CDR2 YFSETQ. CDR3 residues: CASSALTGSTDTQYF. The CDR3 DNA reads as TGCGCCAGCAGCGCCCTGACGGGGAGCACAGATACGCAGTATTTT.

A single count supports this clone. The J gene is TRBJ2-7, the V gene TRBV29-1; the match to TRBD2 covers 11 bases. Per germline, CDR1 SQVTM and CDR2 ANQGSEA. The CDR3 covers 14 residues. Losses at the gene ends were 3 bases for V and 2 bases for J; bases not matched to a gene: 3. The CDR3 DNA reads as TGCAGCGTTGACGGGACTAGCGGTACCTACGAGCAGTACTTC. Its translation: CSVDGTSGTYEQYF.

The rearrangement joins TRBV5-1 to TRBJ2-5; TRBD2 matches 13 bases. V shed 2 bases, J shed 5 bases, and the junction held 9 bases outside the gene matches. This CDR3 comprises 17 residues. The germline V gene encodes CDR1 SGHRS and CDR2 YFSETQ. CDR3 in amino acids: CASSLILAGGPEETQYF. CDR3 nucleotides: TGCGCCAGCAGCTTAATACTAGCGGGGGGGCCGGAGGAGACCCAGTACTTC.

In its sample, this clone was seen once. V usage is TRBV6-5 and J usage is TRBJ1-5; no definite D call. Trimming left V 8 bases short and J 8 bases short, with 10 bases between. Germline V gives CDR1 MNHEY, CDR2 SVGAGI. The CDR3 loop spans 11 amino acids. CDR3 DNA sequence: TGTGCCAGCGGCAGGAGGGAGCCCCAGCATTTT. Its translation is CASGRREPQHF.

The V call is TRBV6-4, the J call TRBJ1-1, with D perhaps TRBD1 (5 bases). V lost 6 bases, J lost 1 base, and 9 bases lay in between. CDR3 length: 13 amino acids. CDR1 MRHNA and CDR2 SNTAGT come from the germline V gene. CDR3 sequence: CASRLGQNTEAFF. The CDR3 bases are TGTGCCAGCAGGCTAGGACAGAACACTGAAGCTTTCTTT.

The chain is built from TRBV9 and TRBJ2-3, with TRBD1 matching over 9 bases. V lost 4 bases to trimming and J lost 7 bases; unmatched junction nucleotides: 16. The CDR3 has 17 amino acids. Germline V gene lookup returns CDR1 SGDLS and CDR2 YYNGEE. The CDR3 loop reads CASSPRWDREVLNTQYF. The DNA for the CDR3 is TGTGCCAGCAGCCCCCGATGGGACAGGGAGGTTCTAAATACGCAGTATTTT.

J is TRBJ1-1 and V is TRBV6-1; 8 bases align to TRBD1. V shed 4 bases, J shed 0 bases, and the junction held 10 bases outside the gene matches. There are 17 residues in the CDR3. CDR1 and CDR2 from the germline V gene are MNHNS and SASEGT. CDR3 nucleotides: TGTGCCAGCAGTGGAACAGGGGGTGAGGTGTTGAACACTGAAGCTTTCTTT. Translated, it gives CASSGTGGEVLNTEAFF.

V gene TRBV7-9 combines with J gene TRBJ2-6; weak D call: TRBD1 (5 bases). CDR3 length: 18 residues. Trimming cost V 2 bases and J 0 bases, with 14 bases left between them. Germline assignment: CDR1 SEHNR and CDR2 FQNEAQ (reference sequence). DNA of the CDR3: TGTGCCAGCAGCTTATCGACAGAAGGCCACTCTGGGGCCAACGTCCTGACTTTC. It is translated as CASSLSTEGHSGANVLTF. The full variable domain, completed using reference TRBV7-9 and TRBJ2-6, is DTGVSQNPRHKITKRGQNVTFRCDPISEHNRLYWYRQTLGQGPEFLTYFQNEAQLEKSRLLSDRFSAERPKGSFSTLEIQRTEQGDSAMYLCASSLSTEGHSGANVLTFGAGSRLTVL.

J is TRBJ2-2 and V is TRBV7-6; D is possibly TRBD2 (7 bases). This CDR3 has 20 amino acids. Germline CDR1 is SGHVS and CDR2 is FNYEAQ. V lost 4 bases and J lost 5, with 29 bases in between. This CDR3 reads CASSSNRDTSLGGETGELFF. The CDR3 DNA is TGTGCCAGCAGCTCGAATCGGGACACCTCCTTGGGGGGGGAGACCGGGGAGCTGTTTTTT.

DNA for the CDR3: TGTGCCAGTAGTAGAACGGCCGGGACAGGGACTAGGTACGAGCAGTACTTC. This codes for CASSRTAGTGTRYEQYF. The chain joins TRBV19 to TRBJ2-5; tentatively, D is TRBD1 (9 bases). Matching the DNA end better, TRBJ2-7 makes the J call doubtful. There are 17 residues in the CDR3. Germline CDR1 and CDR2: LNHDA and SQIVND (reference sequence).

The J gene is TRBJ1-1, the V gene TRBV7-2, with D unresolved. This CDR3 is built from 14 residues. Looked up from germline, CDR1 is SGHTA and CDR2 is FQGNSA. The germline V and J ends were trimmed by 6 bases and 1 base, with 12 bases remaining between them. The CDR3 coding sequence is TGTGCCAGCAGTCCTATAACGGGGAACACTGAAGCTTTCTTT. Encoded protein: CASSPITGNTEAFF.

The chain uses TRBV2 and TRBJ1-6; weak D call: TRBD1 (6 bases). V lost 7 bases, J lost 9 bases, and 13 bases lay in between. This CDR3 spans 13 amino acids. Per germline, CDR1 SNHLY and CDR2 FYNNEI. The CDR3 nucleotides read TGTGCCAGCACCAAAGGGGGTTCTTCACCCCTCCACTTT. It is translated as CASTKGGSSPLHF.

The chain recombines TRBV7-3 with TRBJ1-2, with TRBD1 matching over 9 bases. V shed 5 bases and J 5 bases; nucleotides not matched to a gene: 6. The CDR3 is 14 residues long. Germline V gives CDR1 SGHTA, CDR2 FQGTGA. CDR3 in amino acids: CASSPDGTGYGYTF. The CDR3 coding sequence is TGTGCCAGCAGCCCCGATGGGACAGGGTATGGCTACACCTTC.

This chain links TRBV9 with TRBJ2-1; 8 positions match TRBD1. Looked up from germline, CDR1 is SGDLS and CDR2 is YYNGEE. V dropped 0 bases and J dropped 8; count of bases not matched to a gene: 7. The CDR3 consists of 15 residues. The CDR3 DNA reads TGTGCCAGCAGCGTAGTTGGACAGGGAGTTGATGAGCAGTTCTTC. Amino acid sequence: CASSVVGQGVDEQFF.

This chain uses TRBV5-1 with TRBJ2-2; a weak D match, TRBD1 (5 bases). Germline assignment: CDR1 SGHRS and CDR2 YFSETQ. V was cut by 4 bases and J by 3 bases, with 13 bases left in between. This CDR3 is built from 15 residues. Here the CDR3 DNA reads TGCGCCAGCAGCCTAGGGGCGGCGTACACCGGGGAGCTGTTTTTT. This sequence encodes CASSLGAAYTGELFF.

This chain links TRBV6-5 with TRBJ1-5; D call uncertain. Germline loops: CDR1 MNHEY, CDR2 SVGAGI. CDR3 size: 14 residues. The V gene lost 0 bases and the J gene lost 7 bases, with 10 bases spanning the gap. The CDR3 DNA reads as TGTGCCAGCAGTTACTCGTCCGGGAACCAGCCCCAGCATTTT. It yields the protein CASSYSSGNQPQHF.

This clone was seen a single time. The chain joins TRBV9 to TRBJ2-5; 7 positions agree with TRBD1. Germline V gene lookup returns CDR1 SGDLS and CDR2 YYNGEE. This CDR3 spans 15 amino acids. With V trimmed by 4 bases and J by 3 bases, 9 bases remained unmatched. The CDR3 protein is CASSLRGTVEETQYF. In DNA, the CDR3 is TGTGCCAGCAGCCTGAGAGGGACAGTCGAAGAGACCCAGTACTTC.

J is TRBJ1-3 and V is TRBV11-1; tentative D call: TRBD1 (6 bases). The germline V gene has CDR1 SGHAT and CDR2 FQDESV (reference sequence). Trimming pared 1 base from V and 0 bases from J, leaving 10 bases between. The CDR3 extends over 16 amino acids. For the CDR3, the DNA is TGTGCCAGCAGCTTAGAAGCGGACAGCTCTGGAAACACCATATATTTT. Translation: CASSLEADSSGNTIYF.

The rearrangement links TRBV6-5 to TRBJ1-5, with a weak D call TRBD1 (6 bases). Germline values: CDR1 MNHEY, CDR2 SVGAGI. The CDR3 consists of 15 residues. Deletions cut 6 bases from V and 7 bases from J, with 19 bases between. CDR3 in amino acids: CASSETWTEEQPQHF. The CDR3 DNA reads TGTGCCAGCAGCGAGACTTGGACAGAGGAACAGCCCCAGCATTTT.